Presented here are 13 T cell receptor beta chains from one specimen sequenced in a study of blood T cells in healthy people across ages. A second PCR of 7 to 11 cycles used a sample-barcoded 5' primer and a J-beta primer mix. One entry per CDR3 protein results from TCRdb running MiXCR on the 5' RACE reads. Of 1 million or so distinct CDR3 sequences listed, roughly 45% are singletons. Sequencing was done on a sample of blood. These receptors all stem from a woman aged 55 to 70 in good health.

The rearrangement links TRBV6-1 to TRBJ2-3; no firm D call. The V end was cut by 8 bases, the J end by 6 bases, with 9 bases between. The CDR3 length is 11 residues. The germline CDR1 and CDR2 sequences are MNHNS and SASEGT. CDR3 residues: CASLFLDTQYF. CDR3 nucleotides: TGTGCCAGCCTATTTCTTGATACGCAGTATTTT.

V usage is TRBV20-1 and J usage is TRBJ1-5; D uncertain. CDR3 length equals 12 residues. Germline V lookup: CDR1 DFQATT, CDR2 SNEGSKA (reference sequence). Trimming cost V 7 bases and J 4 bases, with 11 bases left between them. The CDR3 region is CSVSSSNQPQHF. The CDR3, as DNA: TGCAGTGTCTCGAGCAGTAATCAGCCCCAGCATTTT.

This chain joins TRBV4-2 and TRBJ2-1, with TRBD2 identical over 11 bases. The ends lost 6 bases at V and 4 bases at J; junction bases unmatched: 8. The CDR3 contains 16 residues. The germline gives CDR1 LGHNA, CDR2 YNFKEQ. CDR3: CASRQTGTSGYNEQFF. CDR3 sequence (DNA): TGTGCCAGCAGGCAGACCGGGACTAGCGGTTACAATGAGCAGTTCTTC.

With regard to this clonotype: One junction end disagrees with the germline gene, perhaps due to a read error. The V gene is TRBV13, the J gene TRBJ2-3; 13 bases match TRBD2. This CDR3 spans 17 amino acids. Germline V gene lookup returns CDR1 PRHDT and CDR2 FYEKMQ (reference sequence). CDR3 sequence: CASGLSPGLAGEDTQYF. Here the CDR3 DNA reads TGTGCCAGCGGCTTAAGCCCCGGACTAGCGGGAGAAGATACGCAGTATTTT.

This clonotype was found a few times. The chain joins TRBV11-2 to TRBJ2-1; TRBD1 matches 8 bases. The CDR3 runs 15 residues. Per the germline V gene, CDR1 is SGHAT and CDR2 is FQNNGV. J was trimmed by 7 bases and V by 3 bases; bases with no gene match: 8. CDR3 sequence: CASSFRTGGRNEQFF. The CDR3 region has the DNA TGTGCCAGCAGCTTCCGTACAGGGGGGAGGAATGAGCAGTTCTTC.

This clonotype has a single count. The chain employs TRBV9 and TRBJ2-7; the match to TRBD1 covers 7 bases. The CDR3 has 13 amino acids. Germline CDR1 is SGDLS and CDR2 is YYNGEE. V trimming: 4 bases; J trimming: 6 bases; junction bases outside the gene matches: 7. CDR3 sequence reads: CASSLQGDGEQYF. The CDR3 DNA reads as TGTGCCAGCAGCCTTCAGGGGGATGGCGAGCAGTACTTC.

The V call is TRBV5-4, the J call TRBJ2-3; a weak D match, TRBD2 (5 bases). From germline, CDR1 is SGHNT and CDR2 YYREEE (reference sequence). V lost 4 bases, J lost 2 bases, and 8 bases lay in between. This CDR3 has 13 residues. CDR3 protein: CASSREDTDTQYF. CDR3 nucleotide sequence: TGTGCCAGCAGCCGGGAAGACACAGATACGCAGTATTTT.

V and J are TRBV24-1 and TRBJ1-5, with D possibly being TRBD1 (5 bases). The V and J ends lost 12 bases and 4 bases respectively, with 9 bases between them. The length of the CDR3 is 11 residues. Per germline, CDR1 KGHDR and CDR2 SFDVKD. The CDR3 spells CAAGGNQPQHF. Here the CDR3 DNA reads TGTGCCGCCGGGGGGAATCAGCCCCAGCATTTT.

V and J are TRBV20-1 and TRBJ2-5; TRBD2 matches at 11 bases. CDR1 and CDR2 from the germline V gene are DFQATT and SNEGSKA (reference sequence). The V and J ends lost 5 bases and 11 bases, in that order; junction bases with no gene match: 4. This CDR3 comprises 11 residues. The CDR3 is CSASGLAAQYF. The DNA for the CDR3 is TGCAGTGCTTCGGGACTAGCGGCGCAGTACTTC.

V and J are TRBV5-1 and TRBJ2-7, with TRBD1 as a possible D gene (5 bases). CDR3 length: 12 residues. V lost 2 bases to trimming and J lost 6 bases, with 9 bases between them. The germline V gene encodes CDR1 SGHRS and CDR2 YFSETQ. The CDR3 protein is CASSFVGLEQYF. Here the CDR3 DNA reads TGCGCCAGCAGCTTTGTGGGGCTCGAGCAGTACTTC.

The CDR3 sequence is CSARDPRSTNEKLFF. The CDR3 DNA reads as TGCAGTGCTAGAGACCCGCGCTCAACTAATGAAAAACTGTTTTTT. The chain employs TRBV20-1 and TRBJ1-4, with D uncertain. The CDR3 contains 15 residues. Germline V gene sequence: CDR1 DFQATT, CDR2 SNEGSKA (reference sequence). V lost 0 bases, J lost 0 bases, and 8 bases lay in between.

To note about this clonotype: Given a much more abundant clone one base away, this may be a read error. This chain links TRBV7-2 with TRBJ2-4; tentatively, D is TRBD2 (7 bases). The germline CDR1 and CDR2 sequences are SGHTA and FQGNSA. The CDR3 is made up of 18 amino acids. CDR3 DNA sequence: TGTGTCAGCAGCTTAGCCGGGGGGCAGCTGCTAGCCAAAAACATTCAGTACTTC. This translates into CVSSLAGGQLLAKNIQYF.

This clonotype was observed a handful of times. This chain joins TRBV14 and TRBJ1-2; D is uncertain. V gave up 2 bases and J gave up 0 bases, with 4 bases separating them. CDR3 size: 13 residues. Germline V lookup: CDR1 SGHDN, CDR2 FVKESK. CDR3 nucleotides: TGTGCCAGCAGCCAAACAACTAACTATGGCTACACCTTC. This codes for CASSQTTNYGYTF.